The 11 T cell receptor beta chains reported below all come from one sample, sequenced in a study of blood T cell repertoires in COVID-19. Sequenced by immunoSEQ multiplex PCR; TCRdb stores in-frame clones only, minus some. The top ten clones hold roughly 17% of a sample with approximately 100,000 clones, over 80% of them seen once. The sample consisted of peripheral blood. The receptors derive from a man aged 45-65 years with acute or convalescent COVID-19.

The chain carries TRBV16 and TRBJ1-5; a weak D match, TRBD1 (5 bases). The germline V gene encodes CDR1 KGHSY and CDR2 FQNENV. The V end was cut by 1 base, the J end by 1 base, with 8 bases between. The CDR3 is 15 residues long. The CDR3, as DNA: TGTGCCAGCAGCCAATTTGGGGGGAGCAATCAGCCCCAGCATTTT. Translation gives CASSQFGGSNQPQHF.

This chain joins TRBV11-2 and TRBJ1-1, with no clear D. The CDR3 contains 14 residues. Per germline, CDR1 SGHAT and CDR2 FQNNGV. The V end was cut by 1 base, the J end by 5 bases, with 11 bases between. The CDR3 reads CASSLVMGQTEAFF. Written as DNA, the CDR3 is TGTGCCAGCAGCTTAGTGATGGGCCAAACTGAAGCTTTCTTT.

The V call is TRBV10-3, the J call TRBJ1-5, with D uncertain. From germline, CDR1 is ENHRY and CDR2 SYGVKD. The CDR3 loop spans 16 amino acids. Trimming took 0 bases from V and 0 from J, leaving 9 bases between them. CDR3 in DNA: TGTGCCATCAGTGAGTCGTCCAGGATTAGCAATCAGCCCCAGCATTTT. Amino acids: CAISESSRISNQPQHF.

The CDR3 bases are TGTGCCAGCAGTTTATCCCCCTTGGGCAGGGATAGGAAGACCCAGTACTTC. Translated, it gives CASSLSPLGRDRKTQYF. This chain joins TRBV11-2 and TRBJ2-5; D may be TRBD1 (5 bases). This CDR3 comprises 17 residues. V was shortened by 6 bases and J by 6 bases, with 26 bases between the two germline ends. Germline V lookup: CDR1 SGHAT, CDR2 FQNNGV.

The rearrangement uses TRBV28 and TRBJ2-2; D uncertain. V was pared by 6 bases and J by 4 bases, with 9 bases between. This CDR3 is 13 amino acids long. Germline CDR1 is MDHEN and CDR2 is SYDVKM. Here the CDR3 reads CASSPVGTGELFF. The CDR3 DNA sequence: TGTGCCAGCAGCCCTGTCGGCACCGGGGAGCTGTTTTTT.

The chain couples TRBV6-5 to TRBJ2-7, with 12 positions matching TRBD2. The CDR3 runs to 14 residues. The germline V gene encodes CDR1 MNHEY and CDR2 SVGAGI. The junction had 3 bases not matched to a gene; V was cut back by 5 bases and J by 4 bases. The CDR3 DNA follows: TGTGCCAGCAGTCGAACTAGCGGGGGGTACGAGCAGTACTTC. Translation: CASSRTSGGYEQYF.

V and J are TRBV11-3 and TRBJ1-2; possible D gene TRBD1, 6 bases. This CDR3 comprises 14 residues. V was shortened by 6 bases and J by 5 bases, with 16 bases between the two germline ends. The germline gives CDR1 SGHNT, CDR2 YENEEA. CDR3 sequence: CASSQGPGEYGYTF. The CDR3 DNA reads as TGTGCCAGCAGTCAGGGGCCCGGCGAGTATGGCTACACCTTC.

The chain joins TRBV11-3 to TRBJ2-2; the match to TRBD1 covers 7 bases. The ends lost 5 bases at V and 4 bases at J; junction bases unmatched: 7. The CDR3 length is 15 residues. Germline V gene sequence: CDR1 SGHNT, CDR2 YENEEA. The DNA of the CDR3 is TGTGCCAGCAGCCATCCGGGACAGACCACCGGGGAGCTGTTTTTT. As protein: CASSHPGQTTGELFF.

The chain recombines TRBV5-8 with TRBJ2-3; 7 bases fit TRBD2. CDR1 and CDR2 (germline): SGHTS, YDEGEE. Trimming took 3 bases from V and 2 from J; bases not matched to a gene: 6. The CDR3 is 15 residues long. The CDR3 spells CASSWAGLLTDTQYF. CDR3 in DNA: TGTGCCAGCAGCTGGGCGGGACTACTCACAGATACGCAGTATTTT.

The chain joins TRBV7-2 to TRBJ1-5; TRBD1 matches 11 bases. Germline CDR1 is SGHTA and CDR2 is FQGNSA. This CDR3 has 15 amino acids. J was trimmed by 6 bases and V by 6 bases; bases with no gene match: 7. This CDR3 reads CASSRGQGAGQPQHF. CDR3 nucleotide sequence: TGTGCCAGCAGTCGCGGACAGGGGGCAGGTCAGCCCCAGCATTTT.

The genes are TRBV28 and TRBJ2-2; TRBD1 matches at 7 bases. J was trimmed by 0 bases and V by 7 bases; bases with no gene match: 5. CDR3 length equals 15 residues. CDR1 is MDHEN, CDR2 SYDVKM, per germline. The CDR3 coding sequence is TGTGCCAGCACCCGACAGGGTTCGAACACCGGGGAGCTGTTTTTT. It translates to CASTRQGSNTGELFF.